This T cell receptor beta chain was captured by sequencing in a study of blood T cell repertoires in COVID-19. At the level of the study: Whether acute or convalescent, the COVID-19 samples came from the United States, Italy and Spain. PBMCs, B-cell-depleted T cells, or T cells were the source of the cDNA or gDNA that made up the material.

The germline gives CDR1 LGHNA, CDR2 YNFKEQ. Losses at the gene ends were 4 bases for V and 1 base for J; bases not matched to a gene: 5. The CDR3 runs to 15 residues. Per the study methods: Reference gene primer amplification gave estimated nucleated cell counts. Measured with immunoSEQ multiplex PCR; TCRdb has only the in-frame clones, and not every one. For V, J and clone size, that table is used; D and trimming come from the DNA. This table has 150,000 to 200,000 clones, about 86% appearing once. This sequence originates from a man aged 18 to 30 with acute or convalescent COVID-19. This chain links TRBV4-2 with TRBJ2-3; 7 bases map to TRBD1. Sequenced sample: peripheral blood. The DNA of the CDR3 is TGTGCCAGCAGCCGTGAAGGGGGCCGCACAGATACGCAGTATTTT. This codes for CASSREGGRTDTQYF.